The rows below give T cell receptor beta chains drawn from one sample of a study of T-cell memory formation after mild COVID-19. TCRdb reprocessed the 5' RACE reads with MiXCR, giving one entry per CDR3 protein. The table has around 200,000 distinct CDR3 sequences, more than 25% seen once. Sequencing was performed on PBMCs or a T cell subset sorted from them (not recorded which). These receptors all stem from an adult woman who had mild COVID-19 (a few samples of this study predate the infection). Cell type and time point are not known. Both conserved end residues are part of each CDR3. The order of the fields is D gene, V gene, J gene, clone size, CDR3 protein, CDR3 DNA. A D gene is named only where the DNA matches it firmly. Clone size is given for some rows only: seen once, a few or many times, or a class if the clone is expanded.

D gene: TRBD1
V gene: TRBV3-1
J gene: TRBJ1-1
clone size: NA
CDR3 protein: CASSSRQGTEAFF
CDR3 DNA: TGTGCCAGCAGCTCCCGACAGGGGACTGAAGCTTTCTTT

D gene: NA
V gene: TRBV20-1
J gene: TRBJ2-7
clone size: NA
CDR3 protein: CSARDSTSYEQYF
CDR3 DNA: TGCAGTGCTAGGGACAGCACCTCCTACGAGCAGTACTTC

D gene: TRBD1
V gene: TRBV20-1
J gene: TRBJ1-1
clone size: NA
CDR3 protein: CSDRWTGGAVITEAFF
CDR3 DNA: TGCAGTGATAGGTGGACAGGGGGCGCAGTGATCACTGAAGCTTTCTTT

D gene: TRBD1
V gene: TRBV12-3/TRBV12-4
J gene: TRBJ1-1
clone size: NA
CDR3 protein: CASSTGTGVRAFF
CDR3 DNA: TGTGCCAGCAGTACCGGGACAGGGGTTAGGGCTTTCTTT

D gene: NA
V gene: TRBV5-1
J gene: TRBJ1-1
clone size: NA
CDR3 protein: CASSLVADLNTEAFF
CDR3 DNA: TGCGCCAGCAGCCTAGTGGCGGATTTGAACACTGAAGCTTTCTTT

D gene: NA
V gene: TRBV28
J gene: TRBJ2-7
clone size: few
CDR3 protein: CASSLGVIGQYF
CDR3 DNA: TGTGCCAGCAGTTTAGGCGTTATAGGGCAGTACTTC

D gene: NA
V gene: TRBV10-3
J gene: TRBJ2-3
clone size: few
CDR3 protein: CAISRDQDTQYF
CDR3 DNA: TGTGCCATCAGCCGGGATCAAGATACGCAGTATTTT

D gene: NA
V gene: TRBV12-3/TRBV12-4
J gene: TRBJ2-1
clone size: NA
CDR3 protein: CASSTHNEQFF
CDR3 DNA: TGTGCCAGCAGTACGCACAATGAGCAGTTCTTC

D gene: TRBD1
V gene: TRBV6-1
J gene: TRBJ2-7
clone size: NA
CDR3 protein: CASSEARGGEGSEQYF
CDR3 DNA: TGTGCCAGCAGTGAAGCGCGAGGGGGCGAGGGCTCCGAGCAGTACTTC

D gene: NA
V gene: TRBV4-1
J gene: TRBJ2-5
clone size: NA
CDR3 protein: CASSQPPGFQETQYF
CDR3 DNA: TGCGCCAGCAGCCAACCTCCGGGGTTCCAAGAGACCCAGTACTTC

D gene: TRBD1
V gene: TRBV6-6
J gene: TRBJ1-1
clone size: NA
CDR3 protein: CASSLQGVGTEAFF
CDR3 DNA: TGTGCCAGCAGTTTACAGGGGGTCGGCACTGAAGCTTTCTTT